This T cell receptor beta chain was documented in a study of CD8+ T cells in alopecia areata (dated by TCRdb to 2017 to 2018). Regarding the research as a whole: Treated patients were enrolled in an open-label pilot trial of oral tofacitinib at 5 to 10 mg twice daily for moderate-to-severe alopecia areata. Patients stayed on tofacitinib for 6 to 18 months and then had 6 months of follow-up off drug so that delayed response and recurrence could be assessed. In treated patients, disease severity was measured using the SALT score, which gives the percentage of scalp surface area affected. To study T cell clonal expansion in alopecia areata, the researchers applied high-throughput TCRbeta sequencing to both the C3H/HeJ mouse model and human patients. Scalp tissue and sorted CD4+ and CD8+ peripheral blood T cells from patchy and totalis/universalis alopecia areata patients and from healthy controls were covered by human TCRbeta sequencing. Patients on tofacitinib were biopsied at baseline and after 4 and 24 weeks of treatment, and several of the patients also had a later scalp biopsy. Scalp clonality was compared among normal scalp (n=4), patchy alopecia areata scalp (n=8), and alopecia totalis/universalis scalp (n=8). RNA was extracted with the PAXgene miRNA kit for fixed scalp, the miRNeasy kit for PBMCs, and the RNeasy kit for mouse skin. immunoSEQ multiplex PCR using 35 Vbeta forward primers and 13 Jbeta reverse primers was used to amplify TCRbeta CDR3 regions. Overall study outcomes, separate from this receptor: Compared with mice, TCR sequences shared between patients were less clear, possibly partly because of HLA diversity across the patient population. Because the treated cohort was small and included a single nonresponder, larger studies are needed to assess links between baseline CD8+ expansion and response. With tofacitinib, both scalp clonality and the number of expanded CD8+ clones among the top 100 scalp clones went down significantly. Lesional scalp, especially in alopecia totalis/universalis, showed higher clonality and more expanded CD8+ clones than normal scalp, suggesting antigenic drive. Many expanded lesional clones were found to persist in scalp and blood during tofacitinib treatment, and relapse after treatment cessation may be partly explained by this persistence. Scalp TCR repertoire analysis is complicated because resident alphabeta T cells in normal human skin are also sequenced, whereas mouse skin is dominated by gammadelta T cells.

The CDR3 runs 12 amino acids, cysteine and phenylalanine included. The retained sequence is limited to the CDR3, 36 bases, with the frame set at the first base. CDR1 and CDR2, looked up from the germline V gene, are SGHDT and YYEEEE. V was cut back by 0 bases and J by 6 bases, leaving a gap of 7 bases between them. Preparation of the library involved the immunoSEQ multiplex PCR assay. RNA was extracted from all samples and reverse transcribed into cDNA, which served as template for TCR sequencing. First-strand cDNA was synthesized with SuperScript III using a 2:1 mix of oligo-dT and random hexamers. A synthetic immune receptor repertoire was used to measure amplification bias, and any remaining bias was corrected computationally. Per the source publication's procedure: After raw reads were preprocessed to remove errors, the CDR3 was defined following IMGT conventions as running from the conserved cysteine to phenylalanine. To get clonality, Shannon entropy was normalized by log2 of the number of productive unique TCRs and the result was subtracted from 1. Whether each scalp clone was CD4 or CD8 was inferred by checking scalp TCRbeta sequences against the CD4 and CD8 repertoires from sorted blood. The clones in this table, taken by TCRdb from immuneACCESS, are in-frame only. Not every clone is retained; where verified, under half of the shortfall comes from an unresolved V gene, and the cause of the rest is unknown. That table supplies the V and J calls and clone size; D and trimming were determined from the DNA. This sample holds about 180,000 clones; about 47% were observed only once. The top ten hold 10% of the sample.

The treatment or condition label of this sample denotes: oral pan-JAK inhibitor, 5-10 mg twice daily. Lesional scalp punch biopsies and peripheral blood were obtained from alopecia areata patients. PBMCs were isolated by density centrifugation and stained for CD3, CD4 and CD8, and CD4+ and CD8+ T cells were sorted on a FACSAria. Turning to this clone: Its antigen is currently not known. Nothing much larger sits one base from this clone, and base qualities are not available.

The sample was CD8+ T cells sorted from blood, taken around week 53, from a patient treated with tofacitinib. The sequence was collected from a human donor with alopecia areata. Recombination connected TRBV5-6 to TRBJ2-7, and perhaps TRBD2 as D gene, on 5 matching bases. In nucleotides, the sequence is TGTGCCAGCAGCTTGGCCGCGGGCGAGCAGTACTTC. Translation gives CASSLAAGEQYF.